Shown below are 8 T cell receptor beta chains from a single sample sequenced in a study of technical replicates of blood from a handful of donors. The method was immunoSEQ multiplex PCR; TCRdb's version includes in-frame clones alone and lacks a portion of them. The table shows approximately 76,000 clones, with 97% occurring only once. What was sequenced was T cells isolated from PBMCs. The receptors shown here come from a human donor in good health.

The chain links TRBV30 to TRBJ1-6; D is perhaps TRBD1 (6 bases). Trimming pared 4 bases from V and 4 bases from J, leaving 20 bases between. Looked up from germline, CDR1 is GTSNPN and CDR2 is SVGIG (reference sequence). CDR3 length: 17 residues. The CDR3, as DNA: TGTGCCTGGACCCGGGGGGCCAGGACAGTTTATAATTCACCCCTCCACTTT. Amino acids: CAWTRGARTVYNSPLHF.

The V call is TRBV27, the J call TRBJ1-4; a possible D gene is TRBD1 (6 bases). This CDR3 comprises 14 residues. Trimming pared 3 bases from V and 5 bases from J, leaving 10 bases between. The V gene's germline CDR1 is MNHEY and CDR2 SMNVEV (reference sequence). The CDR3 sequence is CASSLSGANEKLFF. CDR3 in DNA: TGTGCCAGCAGTTTGTCAGGGGCGAATGAAAAACTGTTTTTT.

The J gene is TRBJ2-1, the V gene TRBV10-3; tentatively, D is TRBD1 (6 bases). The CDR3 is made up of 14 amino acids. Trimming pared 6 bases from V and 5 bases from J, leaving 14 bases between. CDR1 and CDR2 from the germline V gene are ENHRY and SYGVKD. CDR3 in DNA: TGTGCCATCAGCCCGAGGGACACTGACAATGAGCAGTTCTTC. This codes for CAISPRDTDNEQFF.

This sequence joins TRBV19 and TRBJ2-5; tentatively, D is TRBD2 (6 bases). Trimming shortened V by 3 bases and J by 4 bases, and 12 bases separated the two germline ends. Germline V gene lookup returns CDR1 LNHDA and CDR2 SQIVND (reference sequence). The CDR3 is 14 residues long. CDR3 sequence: CASSIDAGGETQYF. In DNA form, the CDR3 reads TGTGCCAGTAGTATTGACGCCGGGGGAGAGACCCAGTACTTC.

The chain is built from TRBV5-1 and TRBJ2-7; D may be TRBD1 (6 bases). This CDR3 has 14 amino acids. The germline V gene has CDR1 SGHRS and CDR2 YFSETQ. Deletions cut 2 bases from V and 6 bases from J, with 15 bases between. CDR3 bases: TGCGCCAGCAGCTTAGGGACATCCCCTCCCGAGCAGTACTTC. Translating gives CASSLGTSPPEQYF. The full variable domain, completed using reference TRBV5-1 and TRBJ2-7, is KAGVTQTPRYLIKTRGQQVTLSCSPISGHRSVSWYQQTPGQGLQFLFEYFSETQRNKGNFPGRFSGRQFSNSRSEMNVSTLELGDSALYLCASSLGTSPPEQYFGPGTRLTVT.

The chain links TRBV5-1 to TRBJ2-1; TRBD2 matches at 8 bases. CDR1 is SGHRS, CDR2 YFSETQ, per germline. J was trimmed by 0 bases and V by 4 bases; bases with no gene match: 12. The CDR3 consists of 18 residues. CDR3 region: CASSPSATSESSYNEQFF. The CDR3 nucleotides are TGCGCCAGCAGCCCCTCGGCGACTAGCGAGAGCTCCTACAATGAGCAGTTCTTC. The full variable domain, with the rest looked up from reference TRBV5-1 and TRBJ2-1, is KAGVTQTPRYLIKTRGQQVTLSCSPISGHRSVSWYQQTPGQGLQFLFEYFSETQRNKGNFPGRFSGRQFSNSRSEMNVSTLELGDSALYLCASSPSATSESSYNEQFFGPGTRLTVL.

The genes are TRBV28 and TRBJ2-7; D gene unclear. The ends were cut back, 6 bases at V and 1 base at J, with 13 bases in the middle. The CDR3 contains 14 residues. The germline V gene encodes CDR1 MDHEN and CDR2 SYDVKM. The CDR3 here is CASSLTRTSYEQYF. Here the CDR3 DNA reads TGTGCCAGCAGCCTGACACGAACTTCCTACGAGCAGTACTTC.

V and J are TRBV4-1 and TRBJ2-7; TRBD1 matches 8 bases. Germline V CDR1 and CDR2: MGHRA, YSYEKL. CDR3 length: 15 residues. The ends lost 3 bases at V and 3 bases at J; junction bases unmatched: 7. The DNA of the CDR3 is TGCGCCAGCAGCCACAACCGGGACAGGCACTACGAGCAGTACTTC. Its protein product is CASSHNRDRHYEQYF.